The following is a T cell receptor beta chain sequence with its context. Its antigen is as yet unknown. Germline V lookup: CDR1 SGHRS, CDR2 YFSETQ. The CDR3 contains 14 residues. Trimming cost V 0 bases and J 1 base, with 8 bases left between them. Per the original methods: A classifier of distant metastasis in papillary thyroid cancer was built from CDR3 differences (across clinicopathological groups). TCRdb reanalyzed the PCR reads via MiXCR. The V and J calls follow TCRdb's processing rather than the paper's. The profile shows about 15,000 clones, 25% of them singletons. These data originate in a study of metastatic and nonmetastatic thyroid tumors. The overall study: Malignant and benign thyroid patients had repertoires compared in peripheral blood and tumor or nodule tissue. Overall study findings and caveats: A significant increase in TCR beta diversity was reportedly seen in malignant thyroid tumors relative to benign nodules, in blood and tumor.

Not a single patient had been given any form of treatment at any point before undergoing thyroid surgery. This rearrangement joins TRBV5-1 to TRBJ2-7; the D gene is possibly TRBD1 (5 bases). The sequence was collected from a male donor with papillary thyroid cancer or a benign thyroid nodule (not recorded which). Some clones in this sample may be carry-over from other donors' samples. The sample consisted of blood. The chain's CDR3 is CASSLVAGSYEQYF. The CDR3 DNA sequence: TGCGCCAGCAGCTTGGTTGCAGGGTCCTACGAGCAGTACTTC.